This T cell receptor beta chain was recovered during a study of control samples from healthy donors and cancer patients. The data were produced by immunoSEQ multiplex PCR, yet TCRdb's version contains in-frame clones alone and is incomplete. The profile shows around 150,000 clones, about 94% of them singletons. CDR3 length: 12 amino acids. V dropped 4 bases and J dropped 7 bases, with 8 bases sitting between them. From germline, CDR1 is SNHLY and CDR2 FYNNEI. The sequenced material came from PBMCs. The source is a man aged 55-75 years with colorectal cancer. The gene calls are TRBV2 and TRBJ2-4; D not resolved. In DNA, the CDR3 is TGTGCCAGCAGTGGGGAAGGCAACATTCAGTACTTC. Translated: CASSGEGNIQYF.